Listed below are T cell receptor beta chains from one sample, sequenced in a study of blood T cell repertoires in COVID-19. Repertoires were generated with immunoSEQ multiplex PCR, while TCRdb's copy carries only in-frame clones and drops some. The sample carries under 350,000 clones, about four fifths recorded once. The sequenced material came from peripheral blood. Receptors originate from a woman in her fifties or sixties who had recovered from COVID-19. The CDR3 runs from the conserved cysteine through the conserved F or W. A D gene is named only where the DNA matches it firmly. Size values are once, few and many counts, or a class for expanded clones, and some rows have none.

abundance	v_gene	len	j_gene	d_gene	CDR3aa	CDR3nt
-	TRBV6-6	15	TRBJ1-1	TRBD1	CASRRRDRGNTEAFF	TGTGCCAGCAGGCGCCGGGACAGGGGAAACACTGAAGCTTTCTTT
-	TRBV19	14	TRBJ1-1	-	CASNSGTQKSGAFF	TGTGCCAGTAACTCCGGGACACAAAAAAGTGGAGCTTTCTTT
few	TRBV28	12	TRBJ2-5	-	CASSRRGETQYF	TGTGCCAGCAGTCGCCGGGGGGAGACCCAGTACTTC
-	TRBV7-9	14	TRBJ2-7	TRBD1	CASSGRQGAAEQYF	TGTGCCAGCAGCGGTAGACAGGGGGCGGCCGAGCAGTACTTC
-	TRBV3-1/TRBV3-2	14	TRBJ2-7	TRBD1	CASSRRDRGYEQYF	TGTGCCAGCAGCCGCCGGGACAGGGGATACGAGCAGTACTTC
-	TRBV7-8	16	TRBJ1-5	-	CASSLVGLRAGQPQHF	TGTGCCAGCAGCTTAGTCGGGCTCAGAGCGGGACAGCCCCAGCATTTT
once	TRBV7-2	16	TRBJ2-2	-	CASSPRSREVTGELFF	TGTGCCAGCAGCCCGCGGAGCAGGGAGGTCACCGGGGAGCTGTTTTTT
few	TRBV27	15	TRBJ2-7	TRBD2	CASSSLAGLIYEQYF	TGTGCCAGCAGTTCTCTAGCGGGATTAATCTACGAGCAGTACTTC
-	TRBV29-1	17	TRBJ2-7	TRBD1	CSVEIRDRKRGSYEQYF	TGCAGCGTCGAAATCCGGGACAGAAAACGCGGCTCCTACGAGCAGTACTTC
once	TRBV15	13	TRBJ1-2	-	CATSSTTSEGYTF	TGTGCCACCAGCTCGACAACATCGGAAGGCTACACCTTC
-	TRBV4-1	17	TRBJ2-3	TRBD1	CASSRSPGTGYTDTQYF	TGCGCCAGCAGCCGTTCCCCCGGGACAGGCTACACAGATACGCAGTATTTT
-	TRBV4-3	17	TRBJ2-3	-	CASSQDQGGTGTDTQYF	TGCGCCAGCAGCCAAGATCAGGGAGGCACGGGCACAGATACGCAGTATTTT
-	TRBV30	12	TRBJ1-1	-	CAWINTGDSAFF	TGTGCCTGGATTAACACCGGGGATTCAGCTTTCTTT
-	TRBV5-4	16	TRBJ2-7	-	CASSVSTSLSSYEQYF	TGTGCCAGCAGCGTAAGCACTAGCTTAAGCTCCTACGAGCAGTACTTC
few	TRBV9	16	TRBJ2-7	TRBD1	CASSSRLQGKFDEQYF	TGTGCCAGCAGCTCCCGTCTACAGGGGAAGTTCGACGAGCAGTACTTC
-	TRBV6-1	16	TRBJ2-7	-	CASSESGTDPYYEQYF	TGTGCCAGCAGTGAATCTGGTACAGACCCGTACTACGAGCAGTACTTC
-	TRBV5-1	14	TRBJ1-3	-	CASSLEGHVNTIYF	TGCGCCAGCAGCTTGGAGGGACACGTAAACACCATATATTTT
-	TRBV7-9	16	TRBJ2-3	-	CASSLNRIADSDTQYF	TGTGCCAGCAGCTTAAATAGGATAGCGGACTCAGATACGCAGTATTTT
-	TRBV30	13	TRBJ1-5	-	CAWSRRDNQPQHF	TGTGCCTGGAGTCGGCGGGACAATCAGCCCCAGCATTTT
-	TRBV18	13	TRBJ2-5	-	CASSLAFSETQYF	TGTGCCAGCTCACTAGCCTTTTCAGAGACCCAGTACTTC
-	TRBV28	16	TRBJ1-1	TRBD1	CASISWGQGGRTEAFF	TGTGCCAGCATCTCATGGGGACAGGGGGGGAGGACTGAAGCTTTCTTT
medium-sized	TRBV5-1	13	TRBJ2-2	-	CASSSLAPGELFF	TGCGCCAGCAGCTCCCTAGCGCCCGGGGAGCTGTTTTTT